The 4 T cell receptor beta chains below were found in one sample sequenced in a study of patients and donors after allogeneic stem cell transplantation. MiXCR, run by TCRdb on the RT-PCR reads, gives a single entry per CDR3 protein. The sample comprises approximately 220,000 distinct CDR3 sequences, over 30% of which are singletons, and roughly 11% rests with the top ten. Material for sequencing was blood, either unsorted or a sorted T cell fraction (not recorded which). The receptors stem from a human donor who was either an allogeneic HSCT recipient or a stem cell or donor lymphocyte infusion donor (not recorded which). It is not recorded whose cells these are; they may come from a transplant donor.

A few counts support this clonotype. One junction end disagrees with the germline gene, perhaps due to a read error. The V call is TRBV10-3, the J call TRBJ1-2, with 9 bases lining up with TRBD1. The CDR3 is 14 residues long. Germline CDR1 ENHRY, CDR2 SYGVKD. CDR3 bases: TGTGCCATCAGCCCAGGGCCGGGACAGGGTCGCGCCTTCTTC. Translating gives CAISPGPGQGRAFF.

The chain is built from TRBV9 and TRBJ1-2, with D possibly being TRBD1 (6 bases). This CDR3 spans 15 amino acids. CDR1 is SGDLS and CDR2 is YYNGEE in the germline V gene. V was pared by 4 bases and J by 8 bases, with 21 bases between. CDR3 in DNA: TGTGCCAGCAGCACCCCACAGGGACCCCCTGCGGGCTACACCTTC. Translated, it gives CASSTPQGPPAGYTF.

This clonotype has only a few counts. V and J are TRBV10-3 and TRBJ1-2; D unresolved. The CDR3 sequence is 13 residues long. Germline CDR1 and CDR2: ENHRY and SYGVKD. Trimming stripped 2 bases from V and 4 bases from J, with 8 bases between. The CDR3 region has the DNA TGTGCCATCAGTGAGAACAGCTTCTATGGCTACACCTTC. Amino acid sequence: CAISENSFYGYTF.

CDR3 region: CASCLTGNSPLHF. In DNA, the CDR3 is TGTGCCAGCTGCCTGACGGGTAATTCACCCCTCCACTTT. V and J are TRBV7-2 and TRBJ1-6; no clear D. The CDR3 consists of 13 residues. The V gene's germline CDR1 is SGHTA and CDR2 FQGNSA. Trimming removed 8 bases from V and 6 bases from J, with 11 bases in between.